Presented here are 6 T cell receptor beta chains from one specimen sequenced in a study of cytomegalovirus exposure and HLA in healthy donors. Vbeta (60) and Jbeta (13) primers were used in the PCR. Produced via immunoSEQ multiplex PCR; TCRdb's table is partial and in-frame only. The sample yields approximately 60,000 clones, of which the top ten take up approximately 5.3%. Sequenced material: PBMCs. The receptor source for this set is a man aged 25-45 years in good health and CMV-seropositive.

This sequence joins TRBV7-9 and TRBJ2-1, with 14 bases that match TRBD2. CDR1 is SEHNR, CDR2 FQNEAQ, per germline (reference sequence). V was clipped by 5 bases and J by 5 bases; unmatched bases: 5. CDR3 length: 16 amino acids. CDR3 in amino acids: CASSGLAGGTDNEQFF. For the CDR3, the DNA is TGTGCCAGCAGCGGACTAGCGGGAGGTACCGACAATGAGCAGTTCTTC. Using reference TRBV7-9 and TRBJ2-1 for the parts outside the CDR3, the full variable domain is DTGVSQNPRHKITKRGQNVTFRCDPISEHNRLYWYRQTLGQGPEFLTYFQNEAQLEKSRLLSDRFSAERPKGSFSTLEIQRTEQGDSAMYLCASSGLAGGTDNEQFFGPGTRLTVL.

V gene TRBV5-6 combines with J gene TRBJ2-7; maybe TRBD1 (6 bases). V was pared by 3 bases and J by 2 bases, with 18 bases between. The CDR3 has 16 residues. Per germline, CDR1 SGHDT and CDR2 YYEEEE. CDR3 region: CASSSDPGVNAYEQYF. The CDR3, as DNA: TGTGCCAGCAGCTCCGACCCAGGGGTTAACGCCTACGAGCAGTACTTC.

On this clone itself: This specimen includes other DNA sequences encoding the same CDR3. The rearrangement links TRBV5-1 to TRBJ2-6, with D possibly TRBD2 on 5 matching bases. The germline V gene has CDR1 SGHRS and CDR2 YFSETQ. V was shortened by 0 bases and J by 4 bases, with 8 bases between the two germline ends. This CDR3 contains 15 residues. This chain's CDR3 is CASSLGGPGANVLTF. CDR3 in DNA: TGCGCCAGCAGCTTGGGAGGGCCGGGGGCCAACGTCCTGACTTTC.

The chain uses TRBV10-3 and TRBJ2-7; 12 positions agree with TRBD2. Per the germline V gene, CDR1 is ENHRY and CDR2 is SYGVKD. CDR3 length: 20 residues. Losses at the gene ends were 0 bases for V and 2 bases for J; bases not matched to a gene: 14. CDR3 bases: TGTGCCATCAGTGAGTCGGCAGGACTAGCGGGACCCCGTGGGACCTACGAGCAGTACTTC. Amino acids: CAISESAGLAGPRGTYEQYF.

In regard to this clone: At one boundary the junction diverges from the germline segment, which might be a read error. This CDR3 reads CASSPRRAGSSDNEQFF. In DNA, the CDR3 is TGTGCCAGCAGCCCCCGTCGGGCGGGAAGCTCCGACAATGAGCAGTTCTTC. The gene calls are TRBV7-2 and TRBJ2-1, with D possibly matching TRBD2 (6 bases). This CDR3 spans 17 amino acids. CDR1 and CDR2 (germline): SGHTA, FQGNSA.

The V gene is TRBV2, the J gene TRBJ2-7; 10 positions agree with TRBD1. V lost 4 bases, J lost 2 bases, and 14 bases stayed unmatched. CDR3 length: 18 residues. CDR1 and CDR2 from the germline V gene are SNHLY and FYNNEI. CDR3 nucleotides: TGTGCCAGCAGTGGCCTCCCGATTGACAGGGGGCAGCCCTACGAGCAGTACTTC. Its protein product is CASSGLPIDRGQPYEQYF.